Shown below are 29 T cell receptor beta chains from a single sample sequenced in a study of blood T cells in healthy people across ages (dated by TCRdb to between 2014 and 2017). The protocol used for the library was 5' RACE. The instrument was an Illumina HiSeq 2500. A second PCR of roughly 7 to 11 cycles was performed with a sample-barcoded 5' primer and a J-beta primer mix. TCRdb's own reprocessing of the public reads used fastp at Q25 and MiXCR and kept productive beta chains. Under each unique CDR3 protein, matching rows form one entry showing the most common genes and DNA. The sample yields 850,000 to 1,000,000 distinct CDR3 sequences; 40% to 60% were counted once. The biggest ten clones account for roughly 12% of the sample. Specimen: blood. These receptors all stem from a young man in good health.

This clonotype has more than one count but fewer than ten. The chain couples TRBV25-1 to TRBJ1-6, with 7 bases aligning to TRBD1. V gave up 6 bases and J gave up 6 bases; unmatched junction bases: 8. Germline CDR1 and CDR2: MGHDK and SYGVNS. This CDR3 region has 15 residues. Written as DNA, the CDR3 is TGTGCCAGCAGGACCTCAGGGGGGGTTAATTCACCCCTCCACTTT. It specifies CASRTSGGVNSPLHF.

A single count supports this clonotype. This chain links TRBV6-6 with TRBJ2-1; 9 nucleotides align to TRBD1. The CDR3 length is 16 residues. With V trimmed by 4 bases and J by 3 bases, 7 bases remained unmatched. Looked up from germline, CDR1 is MNHNY and CDR2 is SVGAGI (reference sequence). The CDR3 region is CASSFPGTGIYNEQFF. DNA for the CDR3: TGTGCCAGCAGTTTTCCCGGGACAGGGATCTACAATGAGCAGTTCTTC.

Of note for this clonotype: Just one base apart from a much larger clone, this may be a read error. The chain recombines TRBV7-2 with TRBJ2-2; perhaps D is TRBD1 or TRBD2 (6 bases each). Germline lookup yields CDR1 SGHTA and CDR2 FQGNSA. This CDR3 region has 15 residues. Trimming removed 0 bases at V and 8 bases at J, with 13 bases between. This CDR3 reads CASSLARGVVGELFF. CDR3 DNA sequence: TGTGCCAGCAGCTTAGCGAGGGGGGTGGTGGGGGAGCTGTTTTTT.

This clonotype was counted once. The gene calls are TRBV10-1 and TRBJ2-3, with 9 bases fitting TRBD1. In germline, CDR1 is WNHNN, CDR2 SYGVQD (reference sequence). J was trimmed by 5 bases and V by 3 bases; bases with no gene match: 9. This CDR3 region has 16 residues. The CDR3 protein is CASSDPGTGFRDTQYF. The CDR3 DNA reads as TGCGCCAGCAGTGACCCCGGGACAGGGTTTAGAGATACGCAGTATTTT.

The chain combines TRBV7-2 with TRBJ2-3, with a tentative D call TRBD2 (6 bases). Deletions cut 5 bases from V and 0 bases from J, with 15 bases between. This CDR3 spans 16 amino acids. From germline, CDR1 is SGHTA and CDR2 FQGNSA. DNA for the CDR3: TGTGCCAGCAGCGACGGGACTCGCTCTAGCACAGATACGCAGTATTTT. Amino acids: CASSDGTRSSTDTQYF.

The chain links TRBV14 to TRBJ2-3; D is unresolved. V was pared by 7 bases and J by 8 bases, with 16 bases between. The CDR3 totals 13 residues. CDR1 and CDR2 from the germline V gene are SGHDN and FVKESK. As DNA, the CDR3 is TGTGCCAGCAACCCTTCCAGGATTTCTACGCAGTATTTT. Translation: CASNPSRISTQYF.

This clonotype appeared a few times. This chain links TRBV11-1 with TRBJ2-5; TRBD1 aligns across 7 bases. The CDR3 is 15 residues long. CDR1 and CDR2 (germline): SGHAT, FQDESV (reference sequence). Losses at the gene ends were 2 bases for V and 2 bases for J; bases not matched to a gene: 5. The chain's CDR3 is CASSLSRGQQETQYF. The CDR3 DNA sequence: TGTGCCAGCAGCTTAAGTAGGGGACAGCAAGAGACCCAGTACTTC.

This clonotype was picked up many times. This chain uses TRBV20-1 with TRBJ1-6; the D is unclear. In germline, CDR1 is DFQATT, CDR2 SNEGSKA (reference sequence). Trimming pared 6 bases from V and 0 bases from J, leaving 12 bases between. This CDR3 is built from 15 residues. CDR3 DNA sequence: TGCAGTGCCCAAGGGCAGACCTCCTATAATTCACCCCTCCACTTT. Translated: CSAQGQTSYNSPLHF.

This clonotype was found a few times. This chain uses TRBV5-1 with TRBJ2-7; D gene unclear. Looked up from germline, CDR1 is SGHRS and CDR2 is YFSETQ. The CDR3 runs to 15 residues. V was clipped by 2 bases and J by 0 bases, with 12 bases between them. The DNA of the CDR3 is TGCGCCAGCAGCTTCGCTACCGGTAGCTCCTACGAGCAGTACTTC. Residues: CASSFATGSSYEQYF.

The chain couples TRBV4-1 to TRBJ2-5; 10 nucleotides line up with TRBD2. The V segment lost 0 bases and the J segment 2 bases; nucleotides outside the gene matches: 6. The CDR3 loop spans 17 amino acids. Germline assignment: CDR1 MGHRA and CDR2 YSYEKL. CDR3 in amino acids: CASSQDVETSGQETQYF. The CDR3 DNA reads TGCGCCAGCAGCCAAGATGTCGAGACTAGCGGGCAAGAGACCCAGTACTTC.

The CDR3 nucleotides read TGTGCCAGCAGCCCGGGACTACCTGACTACAATGAGCAGTTCTTC. It is translated as CASSPGLPDYNEQFF. The V and J genes are TRBV9 and TRBJ2-1; 7 nucleotides align to TRBD2. The CDR3 is 15 amino acids. Germline V lookup: CDR1 SGDLS, CDR2 YYNGEE. The ends lost 4 bases at V and 3 bases at J; junction bases unmatched: 7.

This CDR3 is CASSLSRDPFYNEQFF. Here the CDR3 DNA reads TGTGCCAGCAGTCTGTCCCGGGACCCTTTCTACAATGAGCAGTTCTTC. The chain carries TRBV6-6 and TRBJ2-1, with D perhaps assigned TRBD1 or TRBD2 (5 bases each). V lost 5 bases, J lost 3 bases, and 17 bases lay in between. Germline values: CDR1 MNHNY, CDR2 SVGAGI (reference sequence). The CDR3 is 16 amino acids.

The rearrangement uses TRBV7-3 and TRBJ2-6; 8 bases map to TRBD1. Germline lookup yields CDR1 SGHTA and CDR2 FQGTGA. V shed 5 bases, J shed 0 bases, and the junction held 6 bases outside the gene matches. There are 17 residues in the CDR3. DNA for the CDR3: TGTGCCAGCAGCCCAGGGGGCATGAACTCTGGGGCCAACGTCCTGACTTTC. This translates into CASSPGGMNSGANVLTF.

This clonotype has a handful of counts. The V gene is TRBV7-2, the J gene TRBJ1-1; a weak D match, TRBD1 (5 bases). Per the germline V gene, CDR1 is SGHTA and CDR2 is FQGNSA. The length of the CDR3 is 16 residues. The V gene lost 2 bases and the J gene lost 2 bases, with 15 bases spanning the gap. CDR3 DNA: TGTGCCAGCAGCTTATTCCCGGGGGGTGGCAACACTGAAGCTTTCTTT. It encodes CASSLFPGGGNTEAFF.

This clonotype was detected a few times. This chain joins TRBV20-1 and TRBJ2-7; D unresolved. This CDR3 comprises 15 residues. The germline CDR1 and CDR2 sequences are DFQATT and SNEGSKA (reference sequence). V was cut by 5 bases and J by 0 bases, with 17 bases left in between. In DNA form, the CDR3 reads TGCAGTGCTCCCCCCTTATCAGAGATCTCCTACGAGCAGTACTTC. This encodes CSAPPLSEISYEQYF.

In DNA form, the CDR3 reads TGTGCCAGCTCACCATTGCGGGAGACCCAGTACTTC. Protein: CASSPLRETQYF. J is TRBJ2-5 and V is TRBV18; D is ambiguous. Trimming took off 2 bases at V and 5 bases at J, with 6 bases between the two ends. The CDR3 is 12 amino acids. Germline V gene sequence: CDR1 KGHSH, CDR2 LQKENI.

This clonotype was recorded a few times. The rearrangement uses TRBV6-4 and TRBJ2-7; D call uncertain. CDR3 length: 13 residues. CDR1 and CDR2 from the germline V gene are MRHNA and SNTAGT. V lost 6 bases, J lost 6 bases, and 15 bases lay in between. CDR3 residues: CASSEKEEGEQYF. CDR3 sequence (DNA): TGTGCCAGCAGCGAAAAAGAAGAAGGCGAGCAGTACTTC.

V gene TRBV5-1 combines with J gene TRBJ2-1, with D possibly TRBD2 on 6 matching bases. This CDR3 region has 15 residues. Germline CDR1 is SGHRS and CDR2 is YFSETQ. V was trimmed by 4 bases and J by 3 bases, leaving 14 bases between them. This CDR3 reads CASSQTGEDYNEQFF. In nucleotides, the CDR3 is TGCGCCAGCAGCCAGACGGGGGAGGACTACAATGAGCAGTTCTTC.

This clonotype occurred a few times. This chain links TRBV7-2 with TRBJ2-5; D remains unclear. V was cut by 2 bases and J by 4 bases, with 5 bases left in between. This CDR3 has 12 residues. Germline V gene lookup returns CDR1 SGHTA and CDR2 FQGNSA. This CDR3 is CASSLKLETQYF. The CDR3 coding sequence is TGTGCCAGCAGCTTAAAGCTAGAGACCCAGTACTTC.

This clonotype has just a few counts. CDR3 DNA: TGCAGTGCTAGAGATCGCAGGGCCGGGGCAGATACGCAGTATTTT. Residues: CSARDRRAGADTQYF. The V and J genes are TRBV20-1 and TRBJ2-3, with D perhaps TRBD1 or TRBD2 (5 bases each). Trimming left V 0 bases short and J 4 bases short, with 14 bases between. The CDR3 covers 15 residues. Per the germline V gene, CDR1 is DFQATT and CDR2 is SNEGSKA (reference sequence).

CDR3 in DNA: TGCAGCGTTCAGGAGAACTATGGCTACACCTTC. Residues: CSVQENYGYTF. This chain connects TRBV29-1 to TRBJ1-2, with no clear D. The ends were cut back, 5 bases at V and 2 bases at J, with 6 bases in the middle. The CDR3 totals 11 residues. Germline-derived CDR1 and CDR2 are SQVTM and ANQGSEA.

A note on this clonotype: Mismatch with germline at one junction end may stem from a read error. The gene calls are TRBV6-2 or TRBV6-3 and TRBJ2-4; either TRBD1 or TRBD2 may supply D (5 bases each). Germline V gene lookup returns CDR1 MNHEY and CDR2 SVGEGT. The length of the CDR3 is 14 residues. CDR3: CAGSSRDGKNIQYF. The DNA of the CDR3 is TGTGCCGGCAGTTCGAGGGACGGCAAAAACATTCAGTACTTC.

The J gene is TRBJ2-1, the V gene TRBV24-1, with 9 bases lining up with TRBD1. CDR1 is KGHDR and CDR2 is SFDVKD in the germline V gene. The junction had 8 bases not matched to a gene; V was cut back by 3 bases and J by 6 bases. The CDR3 spans 16 residues. This CDR3 is CATSDQGQGIRNEQFF. CDR3 nucleotide sequence: TGTGCCACCAGTGATCAGGGACAGGGAATCCGCAATGAGCAGTTCTTC.

Of note for this clonotype: One base away lies a much larger clone, so this may be a sequencing read error. This sequence joins TRBV4-1 and TRBJ2-1, with D possibly being TRBD2 (6 bases). V gave up 0 bases and J gave up 5 bases, with 14 bases separating them. The CDR3 extends over 16 amino acids. Germline V gene lookup returns CDR1 MGHRA and CDR2 YSYEKL. CDR3 amino acids: CASSQDSGLTNNEQFF. DNA of the CDR3: TGCGCCAGCAGCCAAGATTCCGGACTAACTAACAATGAGCAGTTCTTC.

The genes are TRBV3-1 and TRBJ1-2; 8 bases line up with TRBD1. V lost 5 bases to trimming and J lost 7 bases; unmatched junction nucleotides: 12. Germline assignment: CDR1 LGHDT and CDR2 YNNKEL (reference sequence). The CDR3 loop spans 15 amino acids. The CDR3 loop is CASSVGMQGASGYTF. The CDR3 DNA sequence: TGTGCCAGCAGCGTAGGCATGCAGGGGGCTTCTGGCTACACCTTC.

The chain joins TRBV5-1 to TRBJ1-2, with 10 positions matching TRBD1. The CDR3 totals 13 residues. J gave up 8 bases and V 4 bases, and 5 bases lay outside the gene matches. Germline loops: CDR1 SGHRS, CDR2 YFSETQ. CDR3 sequence: CASSGGTGEGYTF. CDR3 in DNA: TGCGCCAGCAGCGGAGGGACAGGGGAAGGCTACACCTTC.

The V and J genes are TRBV28 and TRBJ1-1; 10 bases align to TRBD1. CDR1 MDHEN and CDR2 SYDVKM come from the germline V gene. This CDR3 is built from 15 residues. V gave up 6 bases and J gave up 0 bases; unmatched junction bases: 4. The CDR3 sequence: CASRSGQGLNTEAFF. The CDR3 DNA sequence: TGTGCCAGCAGGTCGGGACAGGGGCTGAACACTGAAGCTTTCTTT.

The CDR3 bases are TGCGCCAGCAGCCAAGCGGGTTGGCCCGGTGCGACAGATACGCAGTATTTT. Residues: CASSQAGWPGATDTQYF. The V and J genes are TRBV4-1 and TRBJ2-3; D is unclear. CDR1 is MGHRA and CDR2 is YSYEKL in the germline V gene. This CDR3 comprises 17 residues. Trimming left V 1 base short and J 3 bases short, with 17 bases between.

V gene TRBV20-1 combines with J gene TRBJ2-4, with D perhaps TRBD1 or TRBD2 (5 bases each). The V and J ends lost 6 bases and 0 bases respectively, with 24 bases between them. Germline CDR1 reads DFQATT; CDR2 reads SNEGSKA (reference sequence). The CDR3 totals 18 residues. The DNA for the CDR3 is TGCAGTGCAGCGACCCCGTTTGGGACCGGGATAGCCAAAAACATTCAGTACTTC. Protein product: CSAATPFGTGIAKNIQYF.